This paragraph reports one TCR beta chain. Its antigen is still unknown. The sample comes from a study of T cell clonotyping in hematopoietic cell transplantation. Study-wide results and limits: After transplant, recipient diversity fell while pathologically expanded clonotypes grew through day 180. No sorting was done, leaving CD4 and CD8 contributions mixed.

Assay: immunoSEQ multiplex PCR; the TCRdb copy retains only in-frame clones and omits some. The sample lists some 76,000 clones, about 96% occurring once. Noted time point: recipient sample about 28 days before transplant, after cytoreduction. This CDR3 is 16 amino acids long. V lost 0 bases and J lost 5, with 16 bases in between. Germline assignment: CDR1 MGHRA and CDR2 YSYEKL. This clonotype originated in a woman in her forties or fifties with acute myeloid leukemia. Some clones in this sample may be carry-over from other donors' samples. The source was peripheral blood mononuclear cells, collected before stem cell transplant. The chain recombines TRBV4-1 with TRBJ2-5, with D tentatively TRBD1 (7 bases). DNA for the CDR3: TGCGCCAGCAGCCAAGAGAGTTGGAGGGGGCGGGAGACCCAGTACTTC. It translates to CASSQESWRGRETQYF.